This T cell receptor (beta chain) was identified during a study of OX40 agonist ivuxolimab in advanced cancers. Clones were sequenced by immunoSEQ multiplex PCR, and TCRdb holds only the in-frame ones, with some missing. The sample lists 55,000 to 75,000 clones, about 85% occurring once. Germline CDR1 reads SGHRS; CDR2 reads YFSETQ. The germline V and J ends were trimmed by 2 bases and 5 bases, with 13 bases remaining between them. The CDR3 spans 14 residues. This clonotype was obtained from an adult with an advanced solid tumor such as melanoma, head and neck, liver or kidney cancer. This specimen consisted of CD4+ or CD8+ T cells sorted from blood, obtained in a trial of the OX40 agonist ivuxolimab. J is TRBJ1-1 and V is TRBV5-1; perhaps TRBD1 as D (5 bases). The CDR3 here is CASSFRDDGTEAFF. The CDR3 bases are TGCGCCAGCAGCTTCCGGGACGACGGTACTGAAGCTTTCTTT.